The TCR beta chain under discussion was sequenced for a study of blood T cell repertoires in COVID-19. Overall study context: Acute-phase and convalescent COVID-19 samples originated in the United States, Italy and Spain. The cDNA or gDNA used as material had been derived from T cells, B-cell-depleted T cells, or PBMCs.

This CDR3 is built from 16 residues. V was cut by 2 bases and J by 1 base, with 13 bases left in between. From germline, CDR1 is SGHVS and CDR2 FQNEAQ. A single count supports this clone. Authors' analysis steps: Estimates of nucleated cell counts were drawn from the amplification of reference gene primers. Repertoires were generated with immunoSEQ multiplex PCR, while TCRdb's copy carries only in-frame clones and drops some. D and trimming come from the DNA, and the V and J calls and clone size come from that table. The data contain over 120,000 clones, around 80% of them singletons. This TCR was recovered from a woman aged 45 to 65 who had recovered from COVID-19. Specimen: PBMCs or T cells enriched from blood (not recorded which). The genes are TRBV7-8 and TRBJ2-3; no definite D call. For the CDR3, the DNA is TGTGCCAGCAGCTTACAGACTGAGAGAGGCACAGATACGCAGTATTTT. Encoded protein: CASSLQTERGTDTQYF.